This TCR beta chain came from a study of T cell repertoires in cytomegalovirus infection (dated by TCRdb to about 2019). The study in broad terms: Donor HLA type was relevant to the analysis, as public TCR beta signatures indicated carriage of CMV infection together with the matching HLA type.

This clonotype was seen many times. The clone's antigen remains unknown. No much larger clone is present one base from it, and per-base qualities are unavailable. The germline V end is reduced by 5 bases and the J end by 2 bases; junction bases left unmatched: 2. The CDR3 contains 14 residues, cysteine and phenylalanine counted. Of all the DNA, just the CDR3 is kept, 42 bases in frame from base 1. Based on the germline V gene (reference sequence), the CDR1 and CDR2 sequences are LNHDA and SQIVND. Broader findings and caveats from the paper: The ex vivo response was dominated by HLA-C-restricted CMV-specific TCR beta clonotypes, and the single most frequent clonotype in two of eight donors was supplied by these HLA-C-restricted clonotypes. In both this cohort and an independent roughly 360-donor cohort, the cumulative frequency of public TCR beta family members distinguished carriers of CMV infection plus the relevant HLA type.

The data were produced on an Illumina HiSeq 1500. The public reads were reanalyzed by TCRdb: fastp trimming at Q25, MiXCR alignment, in-frame beta chains only. Every distinct CDR3 protein forms one entry, paired with its most common genes and DNA. The sample has around 320,000 distinct CDR3 sequences on record, more than 8% of them singletons. Approximately 4.5% of the sample goes to the ten largest clones. The source is a human donor in good health (CMV status not recorded). Some clones in this sample may be carry-over from other donors' samples. Sequencing input: PBMCs. The sequence is built from TRBV19 and TRBJ2-5; 10 middle bases align to TRBD1. DNA sequence: TGTGCCAGTAGTCTGGGACAGGGGCAAGAGACCCAGTACTTC. It codes for CASSLGQGQETQYF. The variable domain in full, with residues beyond the CDR3 obtained from the reference TRBV19 and TRBJ2-5 genes, is DGGITQSPKYLFRKEGQNVTLSCEQNLNHDAMYWYRQDPGQGLRLIYYSQIVNDFQKGDIAEGYSVSREKKESFPLTVTSAQKNPTAFYLCASSLGQGQETQYFGPGTRLLVL.